This T cell receptor beta chain was observed in a study of vaccination effects on CD4 cells after COVID-19. Study-wide points: Early timepoints after infection were absent, and convalescent patients were few in the study.

ViraFEST assay sequencing came after antigen-specific CD4+ T cells were expanded with viral peptide pools. Cultured cells yielded isolated CD4+ T cells after 10 to 11 days. Previously uninfected by SARS-CoV-2, the vaccine recipients also showed negative nucleocapsid antibodies. Cultures used about 2 million PBMC per well, roughly 11 IU/ml IL-2 and around 9.5 ug/ml peptides. Here immunoSEQ multiplex PCR was the method, and the copy in TCRdb shows in-frame clones only, minus some. Of 20,000 to 25,000 clones in the sample, around 76% were seen once. In the case of this clone: The antigen is undetermined.

This CDR3 region has 15 residues. After removal of 3 bases from V and 4 bases from J, the junction contained 5 bases not matched to a gene. CDR1 and CDR2 from the germline V gene are SGDLS and YYNGEE. This receptor was taken from a human donor who received a COVID-19 vaccine. The sample consisted of CD4+ T cells from PBMCs cultured with HCoV-NL63 spike peptides, taken before COVID-19 vaccination. This chain connects TRBV9 to TRBJ2-1; the match to TRBD1 covers 9 bases. CDR3 in amino acids: CASSETGGTYNEQFF. CDR3 coding DNA: TGTGCCAGCAGCGAGACAGGGGGGACTTACAATGAGCAGTTCTTC.